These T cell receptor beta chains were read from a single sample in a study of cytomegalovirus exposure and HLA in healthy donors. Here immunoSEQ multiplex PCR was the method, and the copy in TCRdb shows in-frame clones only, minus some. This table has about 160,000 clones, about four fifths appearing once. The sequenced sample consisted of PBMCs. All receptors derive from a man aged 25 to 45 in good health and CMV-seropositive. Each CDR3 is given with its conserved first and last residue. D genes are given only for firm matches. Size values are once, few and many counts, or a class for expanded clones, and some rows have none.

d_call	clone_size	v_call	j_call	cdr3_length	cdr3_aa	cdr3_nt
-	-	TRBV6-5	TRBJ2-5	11	CASSDSGSQYF	TGTGCCAGCAGTGATTCGGGGTCCCAGTACTTC
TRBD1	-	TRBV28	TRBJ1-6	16	CASSIPGGGYNSPLHF	TGTGCCAGCAGCATACCAGGGGGCGGTTATAATTCACCCCTCCACTTT
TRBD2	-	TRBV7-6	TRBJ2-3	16	CASSPWTSGLTDTQYF	TGTGCCAGCAGCCCTTGGACTAGCGGGCTCACAGATACGCAGTATTTT
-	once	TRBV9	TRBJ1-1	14	CASSVSSANTEAFF	TGTGCCAGCAGCGTTTCAAGCGCGAACACTGAAGCTTTCTTT
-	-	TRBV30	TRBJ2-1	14	CAWSADSWDNEQFF	TGTGCCTGGAGTGCGGACTCCTGGGACAATGAGCAGTTCTTC
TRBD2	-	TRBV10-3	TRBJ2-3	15	CAISESIAGGDTQYF	TGTGCCATCAGTGAGTCGATAGCGGGGGGGGATACGCAGTATTTT
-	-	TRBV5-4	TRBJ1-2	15	CASSLGRTDSYGYTF	TGTGCCAGCAGCTTGGGAAGGACAGACTCTTATGGCTACACCTTC
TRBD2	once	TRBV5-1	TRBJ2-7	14	CASSPLAGSNEQYF	TGCGCCAGCAGCCCTCTAGCGGGATCCAACGAGCAGTACTTC
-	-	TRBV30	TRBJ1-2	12	CAWRRGNYGYTF	TGTGCCTGGCGACGGGGAAACTATGGCTACACCTTC
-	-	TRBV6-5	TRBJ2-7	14	CASSWLAAVNEQYF	TGTGCCAGCAGTTGGTTAGCGGCCGTTAACGAGCAGTACTTC
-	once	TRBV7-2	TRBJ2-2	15	CASSLLGGYTGELFF	TGTGCCAGCAGCTTACTAGGCGGATACACCGGGGAGCTGTTTTTT
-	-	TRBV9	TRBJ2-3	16	CASSVLSMTSTDTQYF	TGTGCCAGCAGCGTCCTTAGCATGACTAGCACAGATACGCAGTATTTT
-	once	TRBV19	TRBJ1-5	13	CASSIGASGPQHF	TGTGCCAGTAGCATCGGTGCCAGCGGGCCCCAGCATTTT
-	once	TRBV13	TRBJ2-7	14	CASSAGLSSYEQYF	TGTGCCAGCAGCGCGGGACTCTCCTCCTACGAGCAGTACTTC
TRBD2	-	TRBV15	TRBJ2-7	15	CATSLTPGLAGEQYF	TGTGCCACCAGCCTGACGCCCGGACTAGCGGGCGAGCAGTACTTC
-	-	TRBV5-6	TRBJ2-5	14	CASSLGGSQETQYF	TGTGCCAGCAGCTTGGGCGGCAGCCAAGAGACCCAGTACTTC
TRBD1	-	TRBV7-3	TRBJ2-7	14	CASSPSGTGGEQYF	TGTGCCAGCAGCCCCTCCGGGACAGGGGGCGAGCAGTACTTC
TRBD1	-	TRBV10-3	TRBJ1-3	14	CAIRTGDSGNTIYF	TGTGCCATCAGAACAGGGGACTCTGGAAACACCATATATTTT
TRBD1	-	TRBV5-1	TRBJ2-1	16	CASSLAGTDSYNEQFF	TGCGCCAGCAGCTTGGCTGGGACAGACTCCTACAATGAGCAGTTCTTC
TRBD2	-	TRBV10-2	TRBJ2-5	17	CASKSLAGVGPQETQYF	TGCGCCAGCAAGTCCCTAGCGGGAGTCGGGCCCCAAGAGACCCAGTACTTC
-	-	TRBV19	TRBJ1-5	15	CASKNRSYSNQPQHF	TGTGCCAGTAAGAATAGAAGTTATAGCAATCAGCCCCAGCATTTT
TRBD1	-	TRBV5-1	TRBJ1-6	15	CASSFSGTGGSPLHF	TGCGCCAGCAGCTTTTCCGGGACAGGGGGATCACCCCTCCACTTT